The table lists the clone carrying this T cell receptor (beta chain) with a few counts. The V gene end was trimmed by 2 bases and the J gene end by 4 bases; junction bases not matched to a gene: 2. Germline assignment: CDR1 MRHNA and CDR2 SNTAGT. The length of the CDR3 is 14 residues. These data originate in a study of T cell changes during pregnancy in multiple sclerosis. TCRdb keeps only in-frame clones here, not all; method: immunoSEQ multiplex PCR. This sample carries roughly 75,000 clones, about 88% of them seen once, and the ten largest clones take approximately 2%. The chain is built from TRBV6-4 and TRBJ1-1; 9 nucleotides align to TRBD1. This sequence was found in a female donor with multiple sclerosis, enrolled in a pregnancy study. The sequenced sample was peripheral blood, obtained before pregnancy. CDR3 sequence reads: CASSDKTGGTEAFF. The CDR3 DNA reads as TGTGCCAGCAGTGACAAGACAGGGGGCACTGAAGCTTTCTTT.